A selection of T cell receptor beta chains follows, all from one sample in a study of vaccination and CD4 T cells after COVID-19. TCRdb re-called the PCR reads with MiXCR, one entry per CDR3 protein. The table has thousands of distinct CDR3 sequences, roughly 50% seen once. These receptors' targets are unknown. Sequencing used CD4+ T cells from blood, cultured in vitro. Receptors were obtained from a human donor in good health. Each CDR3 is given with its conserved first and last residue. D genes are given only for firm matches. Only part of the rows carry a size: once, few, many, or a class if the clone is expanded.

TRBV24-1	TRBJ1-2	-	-	CATSDGRYGYTF	TGTGCCACCAGTGACGGACGCTATGGCTACACCTTC
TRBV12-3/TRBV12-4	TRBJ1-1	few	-	CASSLSGQLPEAFF	TGTGCCAGCAGTTTATCGGGACAACTCCCTGAAGCTTTCTTT
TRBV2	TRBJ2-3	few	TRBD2	CASSGRGVSTDTQYF	TGTGCCAGCAGTGGACGGGGGGTAAGCACAGATACGCAGTATTTT
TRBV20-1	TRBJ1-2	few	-	CSVKWVNGYTF	TGCAGTGTCAAGTGGGTGAATGGCTACACCTTC
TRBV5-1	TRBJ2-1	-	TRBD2	CASSLILAGGLNEQFF	TGCGCCAGCAGCTTAATCCTAGCGGGGGGCCTCAATGAGCAGTTCTTC
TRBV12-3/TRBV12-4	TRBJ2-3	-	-	CASTLAGWGGTDTQYF	TGTGCCAGCACCCTCGCTGGGTGGGGGGGCACAGATACGCAGTATTTT
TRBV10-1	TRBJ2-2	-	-	CASSSNSPGELFF	TGCGCCAGCAGTAGTAACAGCCCCGGGGAGCTGTTTTTT
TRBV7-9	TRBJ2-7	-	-	CASSSGTGQYF	TGTGCCAGCAGCTCTGGAACAGGGCAGTACTTC
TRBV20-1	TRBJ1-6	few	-	CSASARGATYNSPLHF	TGCAGTGCCTCCGCCAGGGGAGCGACATATAATTCACCCCTCCACTTT
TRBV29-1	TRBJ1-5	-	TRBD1	CSVALGSGQGQPQHF	TGCAGCGTCGCGCTCGGCAGTGGACAGGGTCAGCCCCAGCATTTT
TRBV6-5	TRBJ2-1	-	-	CASSYSSGLGGEQFF	TGTGCCAGCAGTTACTCGTCAGGGCTCGGCGGTGAGCAGTTCTTC
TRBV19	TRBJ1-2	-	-	CASSIEGGTDGYTF	TGTGCCAGTAGTATTGAGGGGGGGACTGATGGCTACACCTTC
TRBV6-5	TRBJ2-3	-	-	CASSYLGDSTDTQYF	TGTGCCAGCAGTTACTTAGGGGACAGCACAGATACGCAGTATTTT
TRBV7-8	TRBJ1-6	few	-	CASSLELASPLHF	TGTGCCAGCAGCTTAGAACTTGCTTCACCCCTCCACTTT
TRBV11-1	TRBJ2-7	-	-	CANFLGPFQPYEQYF	TGTGCCAATTTCTTAGGTCCTTTCCAACCCTACGAGCAGTACTTC
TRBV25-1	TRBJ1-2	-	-	CASSRSSPSGYTF	TGTGCCAGCAGCCGAAGCAGTCCTTCTGGCTACACCTTC
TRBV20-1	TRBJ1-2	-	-	CSAPGQTYGYTF	TGCAGTGCTCCCGGACAGACTTATGGCTACACCTTC
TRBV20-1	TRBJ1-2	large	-	CSAPGAGYGYTF	TGCAGTGCTCCAGGAGCGGGGTATGGCTACACCTTC
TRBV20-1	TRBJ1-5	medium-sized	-	CSATRRGINQPQHF	TGCAGTGCTACAAGGAGGGGAATCAATCAGCCCCAGCATTTT
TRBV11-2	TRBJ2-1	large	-	CASSLDRAILSYNEQFF	TGTGCCAGCAGCTTAGATCGGGCAATCCTCTCCTACAATGAGCAGTTCTTC
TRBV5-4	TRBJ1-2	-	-	CASRQGDRGYGYTF	TGTGCCAGTCGTCAAGGGGATCGGGGCTATGGCTACACCTTC
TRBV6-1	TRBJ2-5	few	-	CASSESAGGQETQYF	TGTGCCAGCAGTGAATCCGCTGGGGGGCAAGAGACCCAGTACTTC
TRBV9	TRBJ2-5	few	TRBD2	CASSRGLGGETQYF	TGTGCCAGCAGCCGAGGACTAGGAGGGGAGACCCAGTACTTC
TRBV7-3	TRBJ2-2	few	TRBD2	CASSLNPGTSVTGELFF	TGTGCCAGCAGCTTAAACCCGGGGACTAGCGTCACCGGGGAGCTGTTTTTT
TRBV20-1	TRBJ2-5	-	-	CSARDGGAQETQYF	TGCAGTGCTAGAGATGGGGGGGCCCAAGAGACCCAGTACTTC
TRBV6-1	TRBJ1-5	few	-	CASSKQGNQPQHF	TGTGCCAGCAGTAAACAGGGCAATCAGCCCCAGCATTTT
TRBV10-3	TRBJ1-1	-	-	CAISWGENIEAFF	TGTGCCATCAGTTGGGGCGAGAACATTGAAGCTTTCTTT
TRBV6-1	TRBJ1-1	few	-	CASKRVSNTEAFF	TGTGCCAGCAAAAGGGTATCGAACACTGAAGCTTTCTTT
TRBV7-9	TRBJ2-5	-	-	CASRLSQETQYF	TGTGCCAGCAGACTATCCCAAGAGACCCAGTACTTC
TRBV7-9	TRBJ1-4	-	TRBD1	CASSLRQGNEKLFF	TGTGCCAGCAGCCTTCGACAGGGGAATGAAAAACTGTTTTTT
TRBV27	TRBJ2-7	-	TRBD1	CASSFGQAEVHEQYF	TGTGCCAGCAGTTTCGGACAGGCGGAGGTCCACGAGCAGTACTTC
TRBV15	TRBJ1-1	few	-	CATSLPQGLWTEAFF	TGTGCCACCAGCCTGCCTCAGGGGTTATGGACTGAAGCTTTCTTT
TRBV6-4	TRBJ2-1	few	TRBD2	CASSEGTSGNNEQFF	TGTGCCAGCAGTGAGGGGACTAGCGGGAACAATGAGCAGTTCTTC
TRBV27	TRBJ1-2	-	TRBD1	CASSLQGADGYTF	TGTGCCAGCAGTTTGCAGGGGGCCGATGGCTACACCTTC
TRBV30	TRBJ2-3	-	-	CAWKQRSYYSTDTQYF	TGTGCCTGGAAACAAAGGAGCTACTATAGCACAGATACGCAGTATTTT
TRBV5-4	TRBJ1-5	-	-	CASSWGGGLVQPQHF	TGTGCCAGCAGCTGGGGTGGTGGTCTTGTCCAGCCCCAGCATTTT
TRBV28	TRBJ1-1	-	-	CAARDTVNTEAFF	TGTGCCGCCCGGGACACAGTGAACACTGAAGCTTTCTTT
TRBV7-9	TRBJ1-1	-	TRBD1	CASSLGGTADMNTEAFF	TGTGCCAGCAGCTTAGGGGGGACAGCCGATATGAACACTGAAGCTTTCTTT
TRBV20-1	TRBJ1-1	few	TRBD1	CSAFLTGETEAFF	TGCAGTGCTTTTCTGACAGGGGAAACTGAAGCTTTCTTT
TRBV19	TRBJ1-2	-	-	CASRNTGSQHYGYTF	TGTGCCAGTAGAAATACAGGCTCCCAACACTATGGCTACACCTTC
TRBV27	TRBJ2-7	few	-	CASSLSRVDEQYF	TGTGCCAGCAGTTTATCTAGGGTTGACGAGCAGTACTTC
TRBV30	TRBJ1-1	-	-	CARRSGPEAFF	TGTGCCCGGAGGTCGGGTCCTGAAGCTTTCTTT
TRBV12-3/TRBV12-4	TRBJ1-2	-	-	CASSLSLQGTSLNYGYTF	TGTGCCAGCAGTCTATCATTACAGGGTACGTCGCTAAACTATGGCTACACCTTC
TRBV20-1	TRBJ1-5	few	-	CSAAGNLLDQPQHF	TGCAGTGCTGCAGGGAATTTGCTAGATCAGCCCCAGCATTTT
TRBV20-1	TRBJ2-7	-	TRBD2	CSARDQRGGELEQYF	TGCAGTGCTAGAGATCAACGGGGGGGCGAACTCGAGCAGTACTTC
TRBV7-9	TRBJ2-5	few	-	CASSLGTGVTTQYF	TGTGCCAGCAGCTTAGGGACGGGGGTGACGACCCAGTACTTC
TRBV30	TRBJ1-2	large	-	CAWSVQPRGYTF	TGTGCCTGGAGTGTACAGCCTCGTGGCTACACCTTC
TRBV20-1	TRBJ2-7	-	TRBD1	CSARDPGQAATYEQYF	TGCAGTGCTAGAGATCCCGGACAGGCCGCTACCTACGAGCAGTACTTC
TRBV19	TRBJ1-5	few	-	CASSLAGLSSNQPQHF	TGTGCCAGTAGTTTAGCGGGGTTAAGTAGCAATCAGCCCCAGCATTTT
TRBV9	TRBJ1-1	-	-	CASSLSGLTEAFF	TGTGCCAGCAGCCTCTCAGGGCTCACTGAAGCTTTCTTT
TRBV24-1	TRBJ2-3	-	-	CATSEGVRDTQYF	TGTGCCACCAGTGAGGGGGTAAGAGATACGCAGTATTTT
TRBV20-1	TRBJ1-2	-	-	CSAIAQTGCGYTF	TGCAGTGCTATCGCTCAGACAGGCTGTGGCTACACCTTC
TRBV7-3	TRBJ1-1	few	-	CASSTGVNTEAFF	TGTGCCAGCTCCACGGGCGTGAACACTGAAGCTTTCTTT
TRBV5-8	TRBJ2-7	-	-	CASSLTGTGSYEQYF	TGTGCCAGCAGCTTAACCGGGACGGGCTCCTACGAGCAGTACTTC
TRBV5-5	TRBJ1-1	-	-	CASSRRTHPDTEAFF	TGTGCCAGCAGCAGAAGGACTCATCCGGACACTGAAGCTTTCTTT
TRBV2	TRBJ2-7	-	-	CASSERQYEQYF	TGTGCCAGCAGTGAAAGACAGTACGAGCAGTACTTC
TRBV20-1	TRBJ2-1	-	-	CSAEASFF	TGCAGTGCTGAGGCTAGTTTCTTC
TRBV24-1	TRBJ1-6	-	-	CATGLLGSPLHF	TGTGCCACAGGGTTGTTAGGGTCACCCCTCCACTTT